These 13 T cell receptor beta chains share one sample of origin, sequenced in a study of T cells in Graves' hyperthyroidism and ophthalmopathy. Amplified TCR beta CDR3 regions came from RNA transcripts. First-round RT-PCR targeting the TCR CDR3 was performed with the HTBI primer set. TCRdb reprocessed the multiplex PCR reads via MiXCR and lists one record per CDR3 protein. The sample has approximately 500,000 distinct CDR3 sequences; roughly 50% are singletons. The sequenced material came from peripheral blood or thyroid tissue (not recorded which). The receptors shown here come from a young woman with Graves' hyperthyroidism.

This clonotype came up many times. The chain couples TRBV20-1 to TRBJ1-6; a possible D gene is TRBD1 (6 bases). The germline V gene encodes CDR1 DFQATT and CDR2 SNEGSKA (reference sequence). CDR3 length equals 13 residues. Trimming removed 5 bases at V and 10 bases at J, with 15 bases between. The CDR3 here is CSAGKQGESPLHF. The CDR3 DNA sequence: TGCAGTGCTGGGAAACAGGGTGAATCACCCCTCCACTTT.

The chain is built from TRBV7-2 and TRBJ2-5; D tentatively fits TRBD1 or TRBD2 (5 bases each). V dropped 7 bases and J dropped 4 bases, with 19 bases sitting between them. CDR1 is SGHTA, CDR2 FQGNSA, per germline. This CDR3 has 15 amino acids. CDR3 loop: CASTPGTRVTETQYF. CDR3 in DNA: TGTGCCAGCACCCCAGGGACCAGGGTCACAGAGACCCAGTACTTC.

This clonotype was picked up many times. This sequence joins TRBV7-9 and TRBJ2-5; D remains ambiguous. CDR3 length: 14 residues. Germline-derived CDR1 and CDR2 are SEHNR and FQNEAQ (reference sequence). The ends were cut back, 1 base at V and 2 bases at J, with 8 bases in the middle. The CDR3 is CASSLEAKQETQYF. CDR3 DNA: TGTGCCAGCAGCTTAGAGGCCAAGCAAGAGACCCAGTACTTC.

The chain is built from TRBV30 and TRBJ1-2; D is possibly TRBD1 (6 bases). CDR1 is GTSNPN and CDR2 is SVGIG in the germline V gene (reference sequence). The CDR3 sequence is 13 residues long. Deletions cut 5 bases from V and 5 bases from J, with 15 bases between. Here the CDR3 reads CAWERTEKYGYTF. The CDR3 DNA is TGTGCCTGGGAGAGGACAGAGAAATATGGCTACACCTTC.

In this sample, this clonotype turned up many times. The chain couples TRBV5-1 to TRBJ2-2, with D tentatively TRBD1 (6 bases). The CDR3 length is 15 residues. Germline-derived CDR1 and CDR2 are SGHRS and YFSETQ. The V gene lost 1 base and the J gene lost 1 base, with 8 bases spanning the gap. DNA for the CDR3: TGCGCCAGCAGCTTGACACAGGGGAACACCGGGGAGCTGTTTTTT. Encoded protein: CASSLTQGNTGELFF.

In its sample, this clonotype was seen many times. The V and J genes are TRBV9 and TRBJ1-5; 8 nucleotides line up with TRBD1. The length of the CDR3 is 15 residues. Germline CDR1 reads SGDLS; CDR2 reads YYNGEE. V was clipped by 3 bases and J by 7 bases; unmatched bases: 9. This CDR3 reads CASSGGQGTGQPQHF. CDR3 nucleotide sequence: TGTGCCAGCAGCGGCGGACAGGGCACGGGCCAGCCCCAGCATTTT.

The genes are TRBV12-3 or TRBV12-4 and TRBJ1-3; tentatively, D is TRBD1 (5 bases). V shed 6 bases and J shed 2 bases, with 14 bases lying between them. The CDR3 is 15 residues long. The CDR3 protein is CASRPAGTAGNTIYF. The CDR3 bases are TGTGCCAGCAGACCCGCAGGGACGGCTGGAAACACCATATATTTT.

V is TRBV2 and J is TRBJ1-2, with D possibly being TRBD1 (5 bases). The germline CDR1 and CDR2 sequences are SNHLY and FYNNEI. Trimming removed 10 bases from V and 2 bases from J, with 20 bases in between. The CDR3 extends over 15 amino acids. DNA of the CDR3: TGTGCCAACACTATGGGACTCGGGACCAACTATGGCTACACCTTC. Amino acids: CANTMGLGTNYGYTF.

This clonotype was counted ten times or more. V gene TRBV9 combines with J gene TRBJ2-7; 8 nucleotides agree with TRBD1. After removal of 4 bases from V and 6 bases from J, the junction contained 9 bases not matched to a gene. The V gene's germline CDR1 is SGDLS and CDR2 YYNGEE. The CDR3 totals 14 residues. The CDR3 sequence is CASSPRAGGGEQYF. CDR3 in DNA: TGTGCCAGCAGCCCTCGAGCAGGGGGCGGCGAGCAGTACTTC.

This clonotype was observed at least ten times. The chain employs TRBV6-6 and TRBJ2-7; D is unresolved. V was shortened by 2 bases and J by 6 bases, with 8 bases between the two germline ends. Germline V gene lookup returns CDR1 MNHNY and CDR2 SVGAGI (reference sequence). The CDR3 is 12 amino acids. CDR3 nucleotides: TGTGCCAGCAGTTACACCCACCTCGAGCAGTACTTC. Protein: CASSYTHLEQYF.

This clonotype was seen at least ten times. The chain recombines TRBV7-2 with TRBJ1-2, with 7 bases identical to TRBD1. The CDR3 extends over 14 amino acids. Germline V CDR1 and CDR2: SGHTA, FQGNSA. V gave up 5 bases and J gave up 1 base; unmatched junction bases: 4. For the CDR3, the DNA is TGTGCCAGCAGCATAGGACAGGTTAACTATGGCTACACCTTC. This sequence encodes CASSIGQVNYGYTF.

This clonotype was seen at least ten times. The V call is TRBV10-3, the J call TRBJ2-7, with 11 bases that match TRBD2. Trimming at V came to 4 bases and at J to 0 bases, leaving 5 bases not matched to a gene. The CDR3 runs 16 residues. Germline V gene lookup returns CDR1 ENHRY and CDR2 SYGVKD. CDR3 in amino acids: CAISGTSGLSSYEQYF. CDR3 in DNA: TGTGCCATCAGTGGGACTAGCGGGCTGAGCTCCTACGAGCAGTACTTC.

This clonotype showed up many times. V usage is TRBV7-2 and J usage is TRBJ2-2; a weak D match, TRBD1 (5 bases). CDR1 is SGHTA, CDR2 FQGNSA, per germline. The germline V and J ends were trimmed by 5 bases and 5 bases, with 15 bases remaining between them. This CDR3 has 15 amino acids. The CDR3 reads CASSPGLQRTGELFF. CDR3 bases: TGTGCCAGCAGCCCAGGGCTCCAAAGGACCGGGGAGCTGTTTTTT.